The 32 T cell receptor beta chains below come from one sample, sequenced in a study of T-cell reconstitution after alpha-beta-depleted transplantation in children. Study-wide results and caveats: A year had passed since transplant, and T-cell counts and diversity by then came mostly from newly produced T cells.

Unique molecular identifiers featured in how the TCRbeta library was prepared. TCRdb analysed the PCR reads with MiXCR anew, one entry per CDR3 protein. The data show hundreds of thousands of distinct CDR3 sequences, 6.5% to 9% seen once. These receptors' antigens are unknown. The sample here was peripheral blood, taken 360 days after TCRalphabeta/CD19-depleted stem cell transplant. All receptors derive from a female patient aged 2 to 10 who had a stem cell transplant for Fanconi anemia, so the T cells may come from the graft donor.

In its sample, this clonotype was seen many times. The chain links TRBV5-1 to TRBJ2-3; D ambiguous. V was clipped by 3 bases and J by 3 bases, with 11 bases between them. The length of the CDR3 is 14 residues. Germline lookup yields CDR1 SGHRS and CDR2 YFSETQ. The CDR3 region has the DNA TGCGCCAGCAGCTCCGAGACTCGGACAGATACGCAGTATTTT. Its translation is CASSSETRTDTQYF.

This clonotype was found many times. The J gene is TRBJ1-6, the V gene TRBV30; D gene ambiguous. V lost 3 bases, J lost 6 bases, and 12 bases lay in between. Per germline, CDR1 GTSNPN and CDR2 SVGIG (reference sequence). This CDR3 has 14 residues. CDR3 loop: CAWRGSSPNSPLHF. As DNA, the CDR3 is TGTGCCTGGAGAGGCAGTAGTCCTAATTCACCCCTCCACTTT.

Many counts were recorded for this clonotype. V usage is TRBV20-1 and J usage is TRBJ2-5; 8 bases agree with TRBD2. CDR3 size: 14 residues. CDR1 is DFQATT, CDR2 SNEGSKA, per germline (reference sequence). Unmatched junction bases numbered 12, after V lost 6 bases and J lost 6 bases. The CDR3 protein is CSAAAGGVGKTQYF. DNA for the CDR3: TGCAGTGCAGCCGCGGGGGGTGTGGGTAAGACCCAGTACTTC.

The gene calls are TRBV4-1 and TRBJ1-2, with unresolved D. The V gene lost 1 base and the J gene lost 2 bases, with 8 bases spanning the gap. The CDR3 runs to 14 residues. The germline V gene encodes CDR1 MGHRA and CDR2 YSYEKL. CDR3 protein: CASSQAVGNYGYTF. The CDR3 nucleotides are TGCGCCAGCAGCCAAGCGGTCGGCAACTATGGCTACACCTTC.

At least ten counts were recorded for this clonotype. This sequence joins TRBV5-1 and TRBJ2-5; unclear D gene. This CDR3 has 13 amino acids. Germline CDR1 SGHRS, CDR2 YFSETQ. V lost 0 bases and J lost 7, with 10 bases in between. The CDR3 here is CASSLDTKMTQYF. The CDR3 DNA sequence: TGCGCCAGCAGCTTGGACACTAAGATGACCCAGTACTTC.

The rearrangement uses TRBV9 and TRBJ2-5; D remains ambiguous. Trimming pared 4 bases from V and 1 base from J, leaving 8 bases between. This CDR3 contains 13 residues. Germline V gives CDR1 SGDLS, CDR2 YYNGEE. The CDR3 here is CASSTGTQETQYF. CDR3 DNA sequence: TGTGCCAGCAGCACCGGAACCCAAGAGACCCAGTACTTC.

In its sample, this clonotype was seen once. The genes are TRBV11-2 and TRBJ2-1; D possibly corresponds to TRBD2 (6 bases). The CDR3 has 18 amino acids. Germline assignment: CDR1 SGHAT and CDR2 FQNNGV. Trimming cost V 1 base and J 5 bases, with 21 bases left between them. For the CDR3, the DNA is TGTGCCAGCAGCTTAGTAAAAGGAACGTGGGCGGGGAACAATGAGCAGTTCTTC. Protein: CASSLVKGTWAGNNEQFF.

The table lists this clonotype with many counts. The rearrangement uses TRBV6-5 and TRBJ2-7; tentative D call: TRBD1 (6 bases). The V end lost 2 bases, the J end lost 3 bases, and 11 bases lay between the germline ends. CDR1 and CDR2 (germline): MNHEY, SVGAGI. CDR3 size: 14 residues. CDR3 nucleotide sequence: TGTGCCAGCAGTTACACCTCAGGGGTCTACGAGCAGTACTTC. Protein product: CASSYTSGVYEQYF.

This clonotype was counted ten times or more. The genes are TRBV7-2 and TRBJ2-1; D is uncertain. Germline CDR1 SGHTA, CDR2 FQGNSA. The CDR3 runs to 12 residues. Trimming took 8 bases from V and 0 from J, leaving 5 bases between them. The CDR3 DNA reads TGTGCCAGCCGAAGCTCCTACAATGAGCAGTTCTTC. This gives the protein CASRSSYNEQFF.

Turning to this clonotype: This sequence may be a read error, since a much larger clone differs from it by one base. Here the CDR3 omits its conserved ending phenylalanine or tryptophan, so a read error is the likely source. The chain combines TRBV18 with TRBJ2-5; D possibly corresponds to TRBD2 (6 bases). This CDR3 has 13 residues. V dropped 5 bases and J dropped 5 bases, with 12 bases sitting between them. Germline CDR1 is KGHSH and CDR2 is LQKENI. The CDR3 DNA follows: TGTGCCAGCTCATCCACGGGGAGGGAGACCCAGTACTGC. Its protein product is CASSSTGRETQYC.

Ten or more counts support this clonotype. The genes are TRBV3-1 and TRBJ1-2; D gene unclear. The V end lost 1 base, the J end lost 4 bases, and 4 bases lay between the germline ends. This CDR3 has 12 residues. Germline assignment: CDR1 LGHDT and CDR2 YNNKEL (reference sequence). CDR3 loop: CASSQGGYGYTF. The CDR3, as DNA: TGTGCCAGCAGCCAAGGAGGCTATGGCTACACCTTC.

Many counts were recorded for this clonotype. The chain couples TRBV12-3 or TRBV12-4 to TRBJ2-2; TRBD1 matches 7 bases. V lost 6 bases and J lost 3; bases outside the gene matches: 10. The CDR3 loop spans 16 amino acids. The chain's CDR3 is CASSPRTGWDTGELFF. CDR3 DNA sequence: TGTGCCAGCAGCCCCCGGACAGGTTGGGACACCGGGGAGCTGTTTTTT.

Ten or more counts support this clonotype. The chain uses TRBV5-1 and TRBJ2-5; TRBD2 aligns across 8 bases. The CDR3 has 15 residues. Germline CDR1 SGHRS, CDR2 YFSETQ. J lost 2 bases, V lost 2 bases, and 5 bases had no gene match. CDR3 bases: TGCGCCAGCAGCTTATTGGGGACTAGACAAGAGACCCAGTACTTC. Encoded protein: CASSLLGTRQETQYF. Drawing the rest from reference TRBV5-1 and TRBJ2-5, the complete variable domain is KAGVTQTPRYLIKTRGQQVTLSCSPISGHRSVSWYQQTPGQGLQFLFEYFSETQRNKGNFPGRFSGRQFSNSRSEMNVSTLELGDSALYLCASSLLGTRQETQYFGPGTRLLVL.

In its sample, this clonotype was seen a few times. The V call is TRBV28, the J call TRBJ2-7, with 9 bases lining up with TRBD1. The V gene's germline CDR1 is MDHEN and CDR2 SYDVKM. The CDR3 contains 17 residues. Unmatched junction bases numbered 16, after V lost 6 bases and J lost 4 bases. The CDR3 DNA reads TGTGCCAGCAGCGCGTTAGACTTCCCGGGACAGGGTTACGAGCAGTACTTC. It is translated as CASSALDFPGQGYEQYF.

This clonotype has a count of ten or more. The CDR3 sequence: CSAVGTGNTDTQYF. For the CDR3, the DNA is TGCAGTGCCGTTGGGACGGGTAACACAGATACGCAGTATTTT. This sequence joins TRBV20-1 and TRBJ2-3; D may correspond to TRBD1 or TRBD2 (5 bases each). CDR1 is DFQATT, CDR2 SNEGSKA, per germline (reference sequence). V was shortened by 6 bases and J by 2 bases, with 15 bases between the two germline ends. There are 14 residues in the CDR3.

Concerning this clonotype itself: A much larger clone differs by one base, so this may be a read error. The chain joins TRBV13 to TRBJ2-7, with TRBD2 identical over 15 bases. The CDR3 has 18 residues. J gave up 1 base and V 10 bases, and 14 bases lay outside the gene matches. Germline CDR1 is PRHDT and CDR2 is FYEKMQ (reference sequence). As DNA, the CDR3 is TGTGCCATCAGTTTAGGACTAGCGGGGGGGCGATGGTCCTACGAGCAGTACTTC. Translated, it gives CAISLGLAGGRWSYEQYF.

This clonotype came up many times. The rearrangement joins TRBV6-1 to TRBJ1-4; TRBD1 aligns across 7 bases. This CDR3 comprises 16 residues. V was clipped by 4 bases and J by 0 bases; unmatched bases: 5. CDR1 is MNHNS, CDR2 SASEGT, per germline. CDR3 sequence (DNA): TGTGCCAGCAGTGGGGGACAGCATCCAACTAATGAAAAACTGTTTTTT. Protein sequence: CASSGGQHPTNEKLFF.

Remarks on this clonotype: A much larger clone sits a single nucleotide away, making a read error possible. The chain recombines TRBV27 with TRBJ2-7; D is perhaps TRBD1 (6 bases). The CDR3 extends over 13 amino acids. The germline gives CDR1 MNHEY, CDR2 SMNVEV (reference sequence). The CDR3 sequence is CASSWDTNYGQYF. CDR3 sequence (DNA): TGTGCCAGCAGTTGGGACACCAACTACGGGCAGTACTTC.

Only a few counts were recorded for this clonotype. The V gene is TRBV7-2, the J gene TRBJ2-7; no clear D gene. Germline CDR1 is SGHTA and CDR2 is FQGNSA. Deletions cut 1 base from V and 3 bases from J, with 7 bases between. CDR3 length equals 13 residues. The CDR3: CASSLVHIYEQYF. Here the CDR3 DNA reads TGTGCCAGCAGCTTAGTACATATCTACGAGCAGTACTTC.

CDR3 protein: CASSVIGRNTEAFF. CDR3 coding DNA: TGTGCCAGCTCAGTTATTGGAAGGAACACTGAAGCTTTCTTT. The V call is TRBV18, the J call TRBJ1-1; D unresolved. Germline V gene lookup returns CDR1 KGHSH and CDR2 LQKENI. V shed 5 bases and J shed 1 base, with 11 bases lying between them. This CDR3 has 14 amino acids.

The chain has TRBV20-1 and TRBJ2-5, with no clear D. V was trimmed by 3 bases and J by 4 bases, leaving 12 bases between them. The CDR3 sequence is 13 residues long. Germline CDR1 and CDR2: DFQATT and SNEGSKA (reference sequence). The CDR3 reads CSARDPQTETQYF. CDR3 sequence (DNA): TGCAGTGCTAGGGACCCCCAGACAGAGACCCAGTACTTC.

This clonotype has at least ten counts. The V call is TRBV4-1, the J call TRBJ2-5; 10 bases match TRBD1. The CDR3 runs 15 residues. The trim removed 2 bases at V and 3 bases at J, leaving 3 bases unmatched. The germline V gene encodes CDR1 MGHRA and CDR2 YSYEKL. DNA of the CDR3: TGCGCCAGCAGCCAACCGGGACAGGGGAAAGAGACCCAGTACTTC. It codes for CASSQPGQGKETQYF.

Ten or more counts support this clonotype. The rearrangement links TRBV6-2 or TRBV6-3 to TRBJ2-7, with D perhaps TRBD2 (5 bases). Germline V CDR1 and CDR2: MNHEY, SVGEGT. The V end was cut by 6 bases, the J end by 3 bases, with 18 bases between. CDR3 length: 15 amino acids. Here the CDR3 DNA reads TGTGCCAGCAGCCAACATTTCACGGGAAACTACGAGCAGTACTTC. Amino acid sequence: CASSQHFTGNYEQYF.

Turning to this clonotype: No DNA is shown, since the ends of the CDR3 on it are uncertain; the CDR3 is the one TCRdb lists. The chain's CDR3 is CAISFGGGTSGSRNEQFF. The genes are TRBV3-2 and TRBJ2-1; TRBD2 was called by the table and not checked on the DNA. TRBV3-2 is deemed a pseudogene. The CDR3 region is 18 residues in length, termini included.

In its sample, this clonotype was seen many times. This chain uses TRBV25-1 with TRBJ2-7; a possible D gene is TRBD1 (5 bases). This CDR3 has 13 amino acids. V lost 2 bases, J lost 3 bases, and 8 bases lay in between. Germline V gene sequence: CDR1 MGHDK, CDR2 SYGVNS. The CDR3 region is CASSEKTDYEQYF. The CDR3 DNA reads as TGTGCCAGCAGTGAAAAGACAGACTACGAGCAGTACTTC.

V is TRBV7-9 and J is TRBJ1-6; D remains unclear. Looked up from germline, CDR1 is SEHNR and CDR2 is FQNEAQ (reference sequence). Trimming took off 2 bases at V and 8 bases at J, with 16 bases between the two ends. This CDR3 has 16 residues. The CDR3 nucleotides read TGTGCCAGCAGCTTACCCGGGCTGTCAGGATATTCACCCCTCCACTTT. Its translation: CASSLPGLSGYSPLHF.

This clonotype has just a few counts. The V gene is TRBV7-2, the J gene TRBJ2-5; weak D call: TRBD2 (5 bases). V was cut by 0 bases and J by 4 bases, with 12 bases left in between. The CDR3 extends over 15 amino acids. CDR1 SGHTA and CDR2 FQGNSA come from the germline V gene. DNA of the CDR3: TGTGCCAGCAGCTTAGCGCGGGTTTGGGGAGAGACCCAGTACTTC. It yields the protein CASSLARVWGETQYF. The whole variable domain, filled in from reference TRBV7-2 and TRBJ2-5, reads GAGVSQSPSNKVTEKGKDVELRCDPISGHTALYWYRQSLGQGLEFLIYFQGNSAPDKSGLPSDRFSAERTGGSVSTLTIQRTQQEDSAVYLCASSLARVWGETQYFGPGTRLLVL.

The gene calls are TRBV27 and TRBJ1-5, with D tentatively TRBD1 (6 bases). Germline V CDR1 and CDR2: MNHEY, SMNVEV (reference sequence). CDR3 length: 16 residues. Trimming left V 1 base short and J 2 bases short, with 12 bases between. In DNA form, the CDR3 reads TGTGCCAGCAGTTTATACCCAGGGGCGGGCAATCAGCCCCAGCATTTT. Amino acid sequence: CASSLYPGAGNQPQHF.

This clonotype was recorded many times. The J gene is TRBJ1-2, the V gene TRBV24-1, with 7 positions matching TRBD1. Germline V lookup: CDR1 KGHDR, CDR2 SFDVKD. This CDR3 is 15 amino acids long. The ends lost 4 bases at V and 5 bases at J; junction bases unmatched: 9. The CDR3 region is CATSDPTTGNYGYTF. The CDR3 DNA sequence: TGTGCCACCAGTGACCCGACGACAGGGAATTATGGCTACACCTTC.

This clonotype was recorded at least ten times. V gene TRBV20-1 combines with J gene TRBJ2-1; 13 bases map to TRBD2. CDR1 and CDR2 from the germline V gene are DFQATT and SNEGSKA (reference sequence). Trimming cost V 1 base and J 2 bases; bases outside gene matches: 2. The CDR3 runs to 16 residues. The CDR3 loop reads CSARGLAGGTYNEQFF. CDR3 bases: TGCAGTGCTAGAGGACTAGCGGGGGGTACCTACAATGAGCAGTTCTTC.

This clonotype was counted a few times. V gene TRBV11-2 combines with J gene TRBJ2-7, with 9 bases identical to TRBD2. CDR3 length equals 17 residues. The ends lost 1 base at V and 0 bases at J; junction bases unmatched: 7. From germline, CDR1 is SGHAT and CDR2 FQNNGV. The CDR3 here is CASSLVPAGGSSYEQYF. The CDR3 DNA is TGTGCCAGCAGCTTAGTCCCCGCGGGGGGGAGCTCCTACGAGCAGTACTTC.

This clonotype was seen repeatedly, ten times or more. The chain recombines TRBV12-3 or TRBV12-4 with TRBJ1-6; D is perhaps TRBD1 (5 bases). V was trimmed by 6 bases and J by 4 bases, leaving 19 bases between them. This CDR3 region has 17 residues. The CDR3 spells CASRADGAGFYNSPLHF. CDR3 DNA: TGTGCCAGCAGGGCCGACGGGGCTGGGTTTTATAATTCACCCCTCCACTTT.